This entry features one TCR beta chain sequence. This CDR3 is built from 13 residues. The germline CDR1 and CDR2 sequences are SGHNT and YYREEE (reference sequence). The ends were cut back, 4 bases at V and 2 bases at J, with 9 bases in the middle. The sample is drawn from a study of blood T cell repertoires in COVID-19. Repertoires were generated with immunoSEQ multiplex PCR, while TCRdb's copy carries only in-frame clones and drops some. The table includes 85,000 to 100,000 clones, about 70% detected once. The gene calls are TRBV5-4 and TRBJ1-2; D possibly corresponds to TRBD1 (6 bases). The sequence was collected from a woman aged 60-75 years in a cohort sampled during active or convalescent COVID-19. The sequencing sample was made of peripheral blood. CDR3 sequence (DNA): TGTGCCAGCAGCGCCGACAGGAACTATGGCTACACCTTC. Residues: CASSADRNYGYTF.